Included here is one T cell receptor (beta chain) sequence, with context. Antigen specificity is unknown. The source of the sample is a study of T cell responses to AZD1222 COVID-19 vaccine. Clones were sequenced by immunoSEQ multiplex PCR, and TCRdb holds only the in-frame ones, with some missing. The data show 120,000 or so clones, around 84% seen once. Losses at the gene ends were 10 bases for V and 4 bases for J; bases not matched to a gene: 8. The CDR3 spans 15 residues. Germline V gives CDR1 LNHDA, CDR2 SQIVND (reference sequence). Study results and limitations: Spike-specific TCRs gained breadth and depth after people received two AZD1222 doses. Vaccine-associated CD4 TCRs ranged over spike, dominating at 160-218 and 743-854.

The receptor's source is an adult who received the AZD1222 COVID-19 vaccine. Sequences were derived from peripheral blood, sampled 28 days after the second AZD1222 dose. The V gene is TRBV19, the J gene TRBJ2-5; 14 positions match TRBD2. This CDR3 is CATRPGLAGAETQYF. The CDR3 nucleotides are TGTGCCACGCGGCCGGGACTAGCGGGAGCAGAGACCCAGTACTTC.